This T cell receptor (beta chain) was captured in a study of blood T cell repertoires in COVID-19. Study in general: From the United States, Italy and Spain came samples of acute and convalescent COVID-19. Sources were T cells, B-cell-depleted T cells, or PBMCs; the material itself was cDNA or gDNA.

Looked up from germline, CDR1 is MGHDK and CDR2 is SYGVNS. The CDR3 is 13 residues long. V gave up 1 base and J gave up 13 bases, with 16 bases separating them. Membership in each cohort depended on participant-reported clinical history. Exposed study participants had met a COVID-19 case within 2 weeks before entry. This clone was detected once. The data were produced by immunoSEQ multiplex PCR, yet TCRdb's version contains in-frame clones alone and is incomplete. Among 150,000 or so clones, 84% were seen once, and the ten largest hold almost 6%. Input material: PBMCs or T cells enriched from blood (not recorded which). The chain joins TRBV25-1 to TRBJ1-2; perhaps TRBD1 as D (5 bases). This clonotype was sampled from a woman in her forties or fifties who had been exposed to COVID-19. The CDR3, as DNA: TGTGCCAGCAGTGAATCGCGCAGGTTGGGGCTCACCTTC. Protein: CASSESRRLGLTF.